This T cell receptor beta chain was sequenced for a study of blood T cell repertoires in COVID-19. Study overall: Sites in the United States, Italy and Spain provided acute and convalescent COVID-19 samples. PBMCs, B-cell-depleted T cells, or T cells provided the cDNA or gDNA that made up the material.

Libraries were prepared by immunoSEQ multiplex PCR; TCRdb keeps only in-frame clonotypes and omits some of them. The sample includes around 130,000 clones, about 87% of them seen just once. This CDR3 has 18 amino acids. Germline V lookup: CDR1 MNHEY, CDR2 SVGEGT. J gave up 7 bases and V 0 bases, and 17 bases lay outside the gene matches. Sequencing was done on a sample of peripheral blood. The genes are TRBV6-2 or TRBV6-3 and TRBJ2-5, with 7 nucleotides matching TRBD1. This clonotype originated in a human donor in a cohort sampled during active COVID-19. The CDR3 bases are TGTGCCAGCAGTTACTCGGGGGCAACGCCGGGACAGATGGGGACCCAGTACTTC. Translation gives CASSYSGATPGQMGTQYF.